These 6 T cell receptor beta chains were all obtained from the same sample, sequenced in a study of blood T cell repertoires in COVID-19. The data were produced by immunoSEQ multiplex PCR, yet TCRdb's version contains in-frame clones alone and is incomplete. This table holds about 180,000 clones, about 86% found once. Material: peripheral blood. These receptors originate from a man aged 45-60 years with active or convalescent COVID-19.

This clone was counted only a few times. This chain connects TRBV7-9 to TRBJ2-2, with 7 nucleotides matching TRBD2. The CDR3 has 16 residues. Per germline, CDR1 SEHNR and CDR2 FQNEAQ (reference sequence). Trimming removed 1 base from V and 3 bases from J; junction bases left unmatched: 5. This chain's CDR3 is CASSLGGSGYTGELFF. CDR3 nucleotides: TGTGCCAGCAGCTTAGGCGGGAGCGGTTACACCGGGGAGCTGTTTTTT.

The rearrangement uses TRBV5-4 and TRBJ1-1, with TRBD1 matching 10 bases. Germline assignment: CDR1 SGHNT and CDR2 YYREEE (reference sequence). V shed 4 bases, J shed 7 bases, and the junction held 10 bases outside the gene matches. The CDR3 totals 15 residues. CDR3 coding DNA: TGTGCCAGCAGCGCCGGGACAGGGGTATTGGGTGAAGCTTTCTTT. Protein product: CASSAGTGVLGEAFF.

The chain uses TRBV3-1 (or the pseudogene TRBV3-2) and TRBJ2-3; D may be TRBD2 (5 bases). The CDR3 has 18 amino acids. Trimming took 1 base from V and 3 from J, leaving 20 bases between them. Germline CDR1 reads LGHDT; CDR2 reads YNNKEL (reference sequence). The CDR3 DNA follows: TGTGCCAGCAGCCAAGGCTTCCGACGGAGGAGCGGTACAGATACGCAGTATTTT. Translation gives CASSQGFRRRSGTDTQYF.

The genes are TRBV3-1 (or the pseudogene TRBV3-2) and TRBJ1-5; D gene ambiguous. This CDR3 region has 14 residues. CDR1 is LGHDT and CDR2 is YNNKEL in the germline V gene (reference sequence). The V end was cut by 6 bases, the J end by 4 bases, with 13 bases between. The CDR3, as DNA: TGTGCCAGCAGTCTAAACGGGGAAAATCAGCCCCAGCATTTT. It yields the protein CASSLNGENQPQHF.

V usage is TRBV11-2 and J usage is TRBJ2-1; D not resolved. CDR1 is SGHAT and CDR2 is FQNNGV in the germline V gene. The ends were cut back, 0 bases at V and 1 base at J, with 10 bases in the middle. The CDR3 is 16 amino acids. The CDR3 nucleotides read TGTGCCAGCAGCTTAGATCCCCCGGGTTCCTACAATGAGCAGTTCTTC. It codes for CASSLDPPGSYNEQFF.

This clone has more than one count but fewer than ten. The genes are TRBV19 and TRBJ2-5; a possible D gene is TRBD2 (6 bases). CDR3 length: 14 residues. Between the trimmed V and J ends, which lost 5 bases and 0 bases, there was a span of 10 bases. Germline CDR1 is LNHDA and CDR2 is SQIVND (reference sequence). DNA of the CDR3: TGTGCCAGTAGTGCGGGGCAGTACCAAGAGACCCAGTACTTC. Translating gives CASSAGQYQETQYF.